A selection of T cell receptor beta chains follows, all from one sample in a study of T cell responses to AZD1222 COVID-19 vaccine. Sequencing used immunoSEQ multiplex PCR; TCRdb keeps in-frame clones, though not all of them. The sample yields roughly 120,000 clones, around 89% seen once. The sequencing used peripheral blood, collected 28 days after the second AZD1222 dose. The origin of the receptors is an adult who received the AZD1222 COVID-19 vaccine. Each CDR3 is given with its conserved first and last residue. Each record gives: J gene, V gene, D gene, clone size, CDR3 protein, CDR3 DNA. A D gene is named only where the DNA matches it firmly. Expanded clones get a size class; other rows say once, few or many, or leave the size out.

J: TRBJ1-5
V: TRBV18
D: .
size: .
CDR3: CASSPVGAQPQHF
DNA: TGTGCCAGCTCACCGGTAGGGGCCCAGCCCCAGCATTTT

J: TRBJ2-2
V: TRBV4-3
D: TRBD1
size: .
CDR3: CASSSGQGAGELFF
DNA: TGCGCCAGCAGCTCGGGACAGGGGGCCGGGGAGCTGTTTTTT

J: TRBJ1-1
V: TRBV6-5
D: .
size: .
CDR3: CASSFALENTEAFF
DNA: TGTGCCAGCAGTTTCGCCTTAGAGAACACTGAAGCTTTCTTT

J: TRBJ1-2
V: TRBV4-1
D: .
size: .
CDR3: CASSQSWTANYGYTF
DNA: TGCGCCAGCAGCCAAAGCTGGACAGCTAACTATGGCTACACCTTC

J: TRBJ2-2
V: TRBV13
D: TRBD2
size: .
CDR3: CASSLGGLDFNTGELFF
DNA: TGTGCCAGCAGCTTAGGCGGACTAGACTTCAACACCGGGGAGCTGTTTTTT

J: TRBJ2-7
V: TRBV30
D: .
size: once
CDR3: CAWMRQTYEQYF
DNA: TGTGCCTGGATGCGGCAAACCTACGAGCAGTACTTC

J: TRBJ1-1
V: TRBV25-1
D: .
size: once
CDR3: CASSPSTGKDEAFF
DNA: TGTGCCAGCAGTCCCTCTACAGGAAAAGACGAAGCTTTCTTT

J: TRBJ1-2
V: TRBV7-9
D: .
size: .
CDR3: CASSLGGALRLYGYTF
DNA: TGTGCCAGCAGCTTAGGCGGGGCCCTCCGCCTCTATGGCTACACCTTC

J: TRBJ1-4
V: TRBV4-3
D: .
size: .
CDR3: CASSQDREKLFF
DNA: TGCGCCAGCAGCCAAGATAGGGAAAAACTGTTTTTT

J: TRBJ2-3
V: TRBV13
D: TRBD2
size: .
CDR3: CASSPRTSGSTDTQYF
DNA: TGTGCCAGCAGCCCAAGGACTAGCGGGAGCACAGATACGCAGTATTTT

J: TRBJ2-7
V: TRBV18
D: TRBD2
size: .
CDR3: CASSRDWGGTYEQYF
DNA: TGTGCCAGCTCACGAGATTGGGGAGGGACGTACGAGCAGTACTTC

J: TRBJ1-5
V: TRBV2
D: TRBD1
size: .
CDR3: CASSGQGGNQPQHF
DNA: TGTGCCAGCAGTGGACAGGGGGGCAATCAGCCCCAGCATTTT

J: TRBJ2-1
V: TRBV7-6
D: .
size: .
CDR3: CASSLAPVPDNEQFF
DNA: TGTGCCAGCAGCTTAGCCCCAGTACCGGATAATGAGCAGTTCTTC

J: TRBJ1-1
V: TRBV3-1/TRBV3-2
D: .
size: .
CDR3: CASSPTGRMNTEAFF
DNA: TGTGCCAGCAGCCCGACGGGCCGGATGAACACTGAAGCTTTCTTT

J: TRBJ2-4
V: TRBV5-4
D: TRBD1
size: .
CDR3: CASSLYTDREKNIQYF
DNA: TGTGCCAGCAGCTTGTACACCGACAGGGAAAAAAACATTCAGTACTTC

J: TRBJ2-1
V: TRBV6-4
D: TRBD1
size: .
CDR3: CASSGGQEMREQFF
DNA: TGTGCCAGCAGTGGGGGACAGGAAATGAGGGAGCAGTTCTTC

J: TRBJ1-6
V: TRBV7-2
D: .
size: .
CDR3: CASSPVIGGQGGSPLHF
DNA: TGTGCCAGCAGCCCCGTAATAGGGGGACAAGGGGGATCACCCCTCCACTTT

J: TRBJ2-3
V: TRBV10-3
D: TRBD2
size: few
CDR3: CAISDSGGASDTQYF
DNA: TGTGCCATCAGTGATAGCGGGGGGGCGTCAGATACGCAGTATTTT

J: TRBJ1-1
V: TRBV30
D: .
size: .
CDR3: CAWSLGGATPTEAFF
DNA: TGTGCCTGGAGTTTAGGGGGGGCTACCCCTACTGAAGCTTTCTTT

J: TRBJ2-4
V: TRBV27
D: TRBD1
size: .
CDR3: CASSLSGDSKNIQYF
DNA: TGTGCCAGCAGTTTATCAGGGGACAGTAAAAACATTCAGTACTTC

J: TRBJ2-7
V: TRBV5-6
D: TRBD1
size: .
CDR3: CASSSPQDRYTYEQYF
DNA: TGTGCCAGCAGCTCTCCACAGGACAGGTATACCTACGAGCAGTACTTC

J: TRBJ2-1
V: TRBV7-9
D: TRBD2
size: .
CDR3: CASSAVAGDEQFF
DNA: TGTGCCAGCAGCGCTGTAGCGGGGGATGAGCAGTTCTTC

J: TRBJ1-6
V: TRBV6-1
D: TRBD1
size: few
CDR3: CASSEQGAHNSPLHF
DNA: TGTGCCAGCAGTGAACAGGGGGCGCATAATTCACCCCTCCACTTT

J: TRBJ1-1
V: TRBV15
D: .
size: .
CDR3: CATSRDPGGEAFF
DNA: TGTGCCACCAGCAGAGATCCAGGCGGAGAAGCTTTCTTT

J: TRBJ2-2
V: TRBV5-3
D: TRBD2
size: .
CDR3: CARSLPGLASTGELFF
DNA: TGTGCCAGAAGCTTACCGGGACTAGCTTCCACCGGGGAGCTGTTTTTT

J: TRBJ2-3
V: TRBV18
D: .
size: .
CDR3: CASSPPFLRTDTQYF
DNA: TGTGCCAGCTCACCACCTTTTCTCCGGACAGATACGCAGTATTTT

J: TRBJ2-7
V: TRBV4-3
D: .
size: .
CDR3: CASSQDQVGAQTYEQYF
DNA: TGCGCCAGCAGCCAAGACCAGGTCGGGGCTCAGACTTACGAGCAGTACTTC

J: TRBJ2-7
V: TRBV27
D: .
size: .
CDR3: CASSLLFGGTYEQYF
DNA: TGTGCCAGCAGTTTGTTGTTCGGGGGCACCTACGAGCAGTACTTC

J: TRBJ1-2
V: TRBV27
D: .
size: .
CDR3: CASSLVAGDGYTF
DNA: TGTGCCAGCAGTTTAGTTGCTGGGGATGGCTACACCTTC

J: TRBJ1-1
V: TRBV5-4
D: .
size: .
CDR3: CASIKQGNTEAFF
DNA: TGTGCCAGCATCAAACAGGGGAACACTGAAGCTTTCTTT

J: TRBJ1-2
V: TRBV7-8
D: TRBD1
size: .
CDR3: CASSLGLDRPYGYTF
DNA: TGTGCCAGCAGCTTAGGGTTGGACAGGCCTTATGGCTACACCTTC

J: TRBJ1-2
V: TRBV24-1
D: TRBD1
size: .
CDR3: CATSEARQGGRKGDGYTF
DNA: TGTGCCACCAGTGAGGCCCGACAGGGCGGGAGAAAGGGAGATGGCTACACCTTC

J: TRBJ1-2
V: TRBV6-2/TRBV6-3
D: .
size: .
CDR3: CASSYLLAGPYGYTF
DNA: TGTGCCAGCAGTTACCTGTTGGCCGGCCCCTATGGCTACACCTTC

J: TRBJ1-5
V: TRBV15
D: TRBD1
size: .
CDR3: CATSRDYPTGGRQPQHF
DNA: TGTGCCACCAGCAGAGATTACCCCACAGGGGGCAGGCAGCCCCAGCATTTT

J: TRBJ1-6
V: TRBV28
D: .
size: .
CDR3: CASTLYSPNSPLHF
DNA: TGTGCCAGCACCTTATACAGCCCCAATTCACCCCTCCACTTT

J: TRBJ1-4
V: TRBV2
D: .
size: .
CDR3: CASSEESTANEKLFF
DNA: TGTGCCAGCAGTGAGGAAAGTACAGCTAATGAAAAACTGTTTTTT

J: TRBJ2-3
V: TRBV11-3
D: .
size: .
CDR3: CASSLDLGATQYF
DNA: TGTGCCAGCAGCTTAGATTTGGGGGCTACGCAGTATTTT

J: TRBJ2-7
V: TRBV9
D: TRBD2
size: .
CDR3: CASSVDGGSSYEQYF
DNA: TGTGCCAGCAGCGTAGATGGCGGGAGCTCCTACGAGCAGTACTTC

J: TRBJ1-5
V: TRBV28
D: TRBD1
size: .
CDR3: CASSLLLTGTGPQHF
DNA: TGTGCCAGCAGTTTACTCCTGACAGGGACAGGGCCCCAGCATTTT

J: TRBJ2-7
V: TRBV18
D: TRBD2
size: .
CDR3: CASSPLAGEREQYF
DNA: TGTGCCAGCTCCCCACTAGCGGGAGAACGCGAGCAGTACTTC

J: TRBJ2-7
V: TRBV5-1
D: TRBD2
size: .
CDR3: CASSSSQAGDEYF
DNA: TGCGCCAGCAGCTCCTCTCAGGCGGGAGACGAGTACTTC

J: TRBJ2-1
V: TRBV28
D: TRBD1
size: once
CDR3: CASGDRGRLLAGYNEQFF
DNA: TGTGCCAGCGGGGACAGGGGGCGGTTGTTGGCGGGGTACAATGAGCAGTTCTTC

J: TRBJ2-7
V: TRBV12-3/TRBV12-4
D: .
size: .
CDR3: CASSPHGGHEQYF
DNA: TGTGCCAGCAGCCCCCATGGAGGACACGAGCAGTACTTC

J: TRBJ1-1
V: TRBV25-1
D: .
size: .
CDR3: CASSEQSLTENTEAFF
DNA: TGTGCCAGCAGTGAACAATCCTTAACAGAGAACACTGAAGCTTTCTTT

J: TRBJ2-3
V: TRBV5-1
D: .
size: .
CDR3: CASQAGITDTQYF
DNA: TGCGCCAGCCAGGCAGGGATCACAGATACGCAGTATTTT

J: TRBJ2-7
V: TRBV7-8
D: TRBD1
size: .
CDR3: CASSLTDRGTYSYEQYF
DNA: TGTGCCAGCAGCTTAACCGACAGGGGGACCTACTCCTACGAGCAGTACTTC

J: TRBJ1-2
V: TRBV29-1
D: .
size: .
CDR3: CSVVFLIPFVYTF
DNA: TGCAGCGTTGTCTTTCTAATCCCGTTCGTCTACACCTTC

J: TRBJ1-6
V: TRBV6-2/TRBV6-3
D: TRBD1
size: .
CDR3: CASSYSNRGDSSPLHF
DNA: TGTGCCAGCAGTTACTCGAACAGGGGGGACTCTTCACCCCTCCACTTT

J: TRBJ1-1
V: TRBV14
D: .
size: .
CDR3: CASSRKTGNTEAFF
DNA: TGTGCCAGCAGCCGAAAGACAGGGAACACTGAAGCTTTCTTT

J: TRBJ2-5
V: TRBV11-2
D: .
size: .
CDR3: CASSLDQGGETQYF
DNA: TGTGCCAGCAGCTTAGATCAGGGGGGAGAGACCCAGTACTTC

J: TRBJ2-7
V: TRBV15
D: .
size: .
CDR3: CATSRDSGDYEQYF
DNA: TGTGCCACCAGCAGAGATTCCGGGGACTACGAGCAGTACTTC

J: TRBJ1-2
V: TRBV7-9
D: .
size: .
CDR3: CASSLREGYGYTF
DNA: TGTGCCAGCAGCCTCCGGGAGGGCTATGGCTACACCTTC

J: TRBJ2-3
V: TRBV7-2
D: .
size: .
CDR3: CASSLRGGRDTQYF
DNA: TGTGCCAGCAGCTTAAGGGGGGGGAGAGATACGCAGTATTTT

J: TRBJ1-2
V: TRBV27
D: TRBD1
size: .
CDR3: CASSIGDRGYGYTF
DNA: TGTGCCAGCAGCATTGGGGACAGGGGTTATGGCTACACCTTC

J: TRBJ2-7
V: TRBV6-1
D: TRBD2
size: once
CDR3: CASSENLAGFSYEQYF
DNA: TGTGCCAGCAGTGAAAACTTAGCGGGCTTCTCCTACGAGCAGTACTTC

J: TRBJ1-3
V: TRBV28
D: .
size: few
CDR3: CASKNGNTIYF
DNA: TGTGCCAGTAAGAATGGAAACACCATATATTTT

J: TRBJ2-2
V: TRBV5-4
D: TRBD1
size: .
CDR3: CASSSPGRGQGGELFF
DNA: TGTGCCAGCAGCTCTCCGGGAAGGGGGCAAGGTGGGGAGCTGTTTTTT

J: TRBJ2-7
V: TRBV6-5
D: TRBD2
size: .
CDR3: CASSYSGRAYEQYF
DNA: TGTGCCAGCAGTTACTCCGGGAGGGCCTACGAGCAGTACTTC

J: TRBJ1-5
V: TRBV19
D: TRBD1
size: .
CDR3: CASSIDVQGFGQPQHF
DNA: TGTGCCAGTAGTATAGACGTACAGGGGTTTGGTCAGCCCCAGCATTTT